One and the same sample provided the 6 T cell receptor beta chains below, sequenced in a study of Graves' ophthalmopathy and Graves' hyperthyroidism. TCR beta CDR3 amplification used RNA transcripts. In the first round, RT-PCR was carried out with HTBI primers, and a multiplex PCR formed the second round. Via MiXCR, TCRdb re-called the multiplex PCR reads, giving one row per CDR3 protein. The table includes 200,000 to 250,000 distinct CDR3 sequences, 20% to 25% detected once. Sequencing input: peripheral blood. These receptors came from a woman in her fifties or sixties with Graves' ophthalmopathy.

This clonotype was observed many times. The chain recombines TRBV6-5 with TRBJ1-6; TRBD1 might be the D (5 bases). V was shortened by 2 bases and J by 9 bases, with 8 bases between the two germline ends. The CDR3 runs to 13 residues. Per the germline V gene, CDR1 is MNHEY and CDR2 is SVGAGI. DNA of the CDR3: TGTGCCAGCAGTTACGGGGGAAGTTCACCCCTCCACTTT. Protein sequence: CASSYGGSSPLHF.

Many counts were recorded for this clonotype. The chain links TRBV11-2 to TRBJ2-7, with no clear D. Deletions cut 1 base from V and 7 bases from J, with 11 bases between. The CDR3 length is 13 residues. The germline V gene has CDR1 SGHAT and CDR2 FQNNGV. The CDR3 region has the DNA TGTGCCAGCAGCTTAGTGGTCAGAAGTGAGCAGTACTTC. This translates into CASSLVVRSEQYF.

In its sample, this clonotype was seen many times. The gene calls are TRBV12-3 or TRBV12-4 and TRBJ2-6, with D uncertain. The CDR3 extends over 17 amino acids. V gave up 7 bases and J gave up 2 bases, with 18 bases separating them. The CDR3 DNA sequence: TGTGCCAGCACCCAGACCTCGCTGGTAACTGGGGCCAACGTCCTGACTTTC. Residues: CASTQTSLVTGANVLTF.

A word on this clonotype: Germline and junction disagree at one end, which may indicate a read error. The rearrangement joins TRBV4-1 to TRBJ2-4; possible D gene TRBD2, 6 bases. Looked up from germline, CDR1 is MGHRA and CDR2 is YSYEKL. The CDR3 runs to 18 residues. CDR3 coding DNA: TGCGCCAGCAGCCAAGAAGGCGGGATAAGCTTTTCCAAAAACATTCAGCACTTC. Translation: CASSQEGGISFSKNIQHF.

This clonotype was recorded at least ten times. The chain couples TRBV4-1 to TRBJ2-5; D ambiguous. Germline V gene data show CDR1 as MGHRA and CDR2 as YSYEKL. The CDR3 runs 13 residues. V was shortened by 2 bases and J by 4 bases, with 8 bases between the two germline ends. Here the CDR3 DNA reads TGCGCCAGCAGCCAACCCCAAGGAGAGACCCAGTACTTC. It specifies CASSQPQGETQYF.

This clonotype was observed at least ten times. The V gene is TRBV30, the J gene TRBJ2-7, with unresolved D. CDR3 size: 12 residues. CDR1 GTSNPN and CDR2 SVGIG come from the germline V gene (reference sequence). V lost 5 bases and J 1 base, leaving 9 bases between the germline ends. The CDR3: CAWGDRSYEQYF. The DNA for the CDR3 is TGTGCCTGGGGCGATAGATCCTACGAGCAGTACTTC.